This T cell receptor (beta chain) was identified in a study of blood T cell repertoires in COVID-19. Using immunoSEQ multiplex PCR, the repertoire was profiled, and TCRdb retains in-frame clones only, with some absent. The sample contains over 150,000 clones, 60% to 80% of which appear only once. Recruits, aged about 18 to 95 years, lived in approximately 26 US areas. The recovered donors of Cohort 3 showed two negative PCRs, clearance, or symptom resolution. The CDR3 totals 14 residues. V lost 3 bases and J lost 6, with 12 bases in between. Per germline, CDR1 SGHTA and CDR2 FQGNSA. Input material: PBMCs or T cells enriched from blood (not recorded which). This receptor was obtained from a woman in her forties or fifties who had recovered from COVID-19. This chain links TRBV7-2 with TRBJ1-5; D is undetermined. CDR3 sequence: CASSFYQEGQPQHF. In DNA, the CDR3 is TGTGCCAGCAGCTTTTATCAGGAAGGTCAGCCCCAGCATTTT. Based on the CDR3 plus reference TRBV7-2 and TRBJ1-5, the full variable domain is GAGVSQSPSNKVTEKGKDVELRCDPISGHTALYWYRQSLGQGLEFLIYFQGNSAPDKSGLPSDRFSAERTGGSVSTLTIQRTQQEDSAVYLCASSFYQEGQPQHFGDGTRLSIL.